This entry lists 7 T cell receptor beta chains sequenced from one sample in a study of T cell changes during pregnancy in multiple sclerosis. The protocol was immunoSEQ multiplex PCR, while the TCRdb copy is restricted to in-frame clones and leaves out a portion. The sample has approximately 58,000 clones; 92% are singletons. Sequenced material: peripheral blood, taken in the second trimester of pregnancy. These receptors came from a female donor in good health, enrolled as a control in a pregnancy study.

This sequence joins TRBV10-2 and TRBJ2-7; D possibly corresponds to TRBD2 (6 bases). The germline CDR1 and CDR2 sequences are WSHSY and SAAADI. Trimming pared 6 bases from V and 7 bases from J, leaving 22 bases between. The CDR3 runs to 15 residues. CDR3 coding DNA: TGCGCCAGCAGAGACCACTTCGGGGGTGGGGAGGAGCAGTACTTC. It codes for CASRDHFGGGEEQYF.

This chain joins TRBV2 and TRBJ1-5; TRBD1 agrees at 7 bases. The germline V gene encodes CDR1 SNHLY and CDR2 FYNNEI. The CDR3 is made up of 14 amino acids. The junction had 12 bases not matched to a gene; V was cut back by 7 bases and J by 9 bases. This CDR3 is CASKEGAEARPQHF. Here the CDR3 DNA reads TGTGCCAGCAAGGAGGGGGCAGAAGCAAGGCCCCAGCATTTT. Combining the CDR3 with reference TRBV2 and TRBJ1-5 gives the whole variable domain EPEVTQTPSHQVTQMGQEVILRCVPISNHLYFYWYRQILGQKVEFLVSFYNNEISEKSEIFDDQFSVERPDGSNFTLKIRSTKLEDSAMYFCASKEGAEARPQHFGDGTRLSIL.

V gene TRBV15 combines with J gene TRBJ2-5; D possibly corresponds to TRBD2 (6 bases). This CDR3 comprises 14 residues. Trimming took 0 bases from V and 6 from J, leaving 11 bases between them. CDR1 and CDR2 (germline): LNHNV, YYDKDF (reference sequence). The CDR3 DNA sequence: TGTGCCACCAGCAGAGAGGCAGGGACTCAGACCCAGTACTTC. This gives the protein CATSREAGTQTQYF.

This rearrangement joins TRBV30 to TRBJ2-3, with D possibly TRBD2 on 7 matching bases. Trimming took 5 bases from V and 1 from J, leaving 16 bases between them. CDR1 and CDR2 (germline): GTSNPN, SVGIG (reference sequence). The CDR3 spans 15 residues. The CDR3 DNA is TGTGCCTGGGAGGGTTGGGAGGGGGGCACAGATACGCAGTATTTT. Translating gives CAWEGWEGGTDTQYF. The whole variable domain, remainder taken from reference TRBV30 and TRBJ2-3, is SQTIHQWPATLVQPVGSPLSLECTVEGTSNPNLYWYRQAAGRGLQLLFYSVGIGQISSEVPQNLSASRPQDRQFILSSKKLLLSDSGFYLCAWEGWEGGTDTQYFGPGTRLTVL.

The V gene is TRBV7-2, the J gene TRBJ2-2, with 9 bases matching TRBD2. Germline trimming cut 2 bases from V and 2 bases from J; bases unmatched to any gene: 6. The CDR3 spans 17 residues. Germline values: CDR1 SGHTA, CDR2 FQGNSA. The CDR3 DNA follows: TGTGCCAGCAGCTTACGGGGTCTAGCGGGAAACACCGGGGAGCTGTTTTTT. Its protein is CASSLRGLAGNTGELFF.

The chain is built from TRBV5-1 and TRBJ2-7, with 9 bases identical to TRBD1. Germline CDR1 reads SGHRS; CDR2 reads YFSETQ. The trim removed 0 bases at V and 4 bases at J, leaving 8 bases unmatched. This CDR3 is 16 amino acids long. CDR3 nucleotides: TGCGCCAGCAGCTTGGCAGGGACAGGGAAGGCGTACGAGCAGTACTTC. It encodes CASSLAGTGKAYEQYF.

Only one count was recorded for this clone. V gene TRBV30 combines with J gene TRBJ1-6; D may be TRBD1 (6 bases). CDR1 is GTSNPN, CDR2 SVGIG, per germline (reference sequence). The CDR3 spans 14 residues. Trimming pared 5 bases from V and 2 bases from J, leaving 10 bases between. The CDR3 nucleotides are TGTGCCTGGGCAGGGGAGCCCTATAATTCACCCCTCCACTTT. Its protein is CAWAGEPYNSPLHF.